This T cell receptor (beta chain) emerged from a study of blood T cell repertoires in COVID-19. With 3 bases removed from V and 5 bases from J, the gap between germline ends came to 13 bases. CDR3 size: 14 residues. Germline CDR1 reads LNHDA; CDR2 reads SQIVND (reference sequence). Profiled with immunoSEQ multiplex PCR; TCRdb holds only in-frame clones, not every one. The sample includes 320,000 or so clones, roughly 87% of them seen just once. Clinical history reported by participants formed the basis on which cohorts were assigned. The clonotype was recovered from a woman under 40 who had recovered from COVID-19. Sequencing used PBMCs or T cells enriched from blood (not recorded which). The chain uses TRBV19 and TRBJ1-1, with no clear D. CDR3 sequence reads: CASSIRGDGTEAFF. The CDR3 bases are TGTGCCAGTAGTATCCGGGGTGATGGGACTGAAGCTTTCTTT.